The following is a T cell receptor (beta chain) sequence with its context. Its antigen is not known. The data were taken from a study of T cell repertoires in aging, cancer and after chemotherapy. Study background: The full dataset contained about 10 million TCR reads.

CDR1 MDHEN and CDR2 SYDVKM come from the germline V gene. V lost 2 bases to trimming and J lost 8 bases, with 12 bases between them. This CDR3 is 13 amino acids long. Peripheral blood genomic DNA, not sorted cells or RNA, was the template. Rearranged V-D-J TRB sequences were amplified with a mixed TRB-A/B primer pool. TCRdb redid the calling of the multiplex PCR reads with MiXCR, one entry per CDR3 protein. The data contain approximately 680 distinct CDR3 sequences, approximately 19% of them singletons. Overall study findings and caveats: Compared with age-matched healthy donors, untreated hematological or solid cancer patients showed higher blood TCR clonality.

The sample comprised blood. This clonotype was obtained from a human donor with a blood cancer. J is TRBJ1-2 and V is TRBV28; the D is unclear. The CDR3 loop is CASSLRFEGGYTF. The DNA for the CDR3 is TGTGCCAGCAGTTTAAGGTTTGAGGGAGGCTACACCTTC.